This record looks at one T cell receptor (beta chain) sequence and its context. The antigen it recognizes is unknown. Relative to the germline gene, one junction end is altered; a read error may explain this. Library construction relied on the immunoSEQ multiplex PCR assay. Held by TCRdb, this immuneACCESS table contains in-frame sequences only and omits some clones. Under half of the omission traces to an unresolved V gene where checked; the cause of the rest is unknown. The sample has under 25,000 clones on record, more than 90% of them singletons. The top ten clonotypes cover 0.69% of the sample. The source of the sample is a study of T cell repertoires and Cas9 in healthy adults (dated by TCRdb to the late 2010s). Looking at the study overall: Within the CD4 and CD8 compartments, SpCas9-reactive T cells were assessed for multi-effector potency, cytotoxicity and lineage determination. The study looked at preexisting T cell immunity to the Streptococcus pyogenes Cas9 nuclease (SpCas9), which is used in CRISPR gene editing.

Overall results and qualifications from the work: In vitro, SpCas9-reactive regulatory T cells were reported to reduce the proliferation and function of SpCas9-reactive effector T cells.

Healthy humans served as the donors. The CDR3 covers 13 residues, taking in both the cysteine and the phenylalanine. Only the CDR3 DNA is retained, 39 bases long and in frame from the first base. From the germline V gene, CDR1 is MNHNS and CDR2 is SASEGT. The clonotype comes from a human donor in good health. The source material was CD4+ effector T cells (CD127+, CD25-, CD137-, CD154-) from PBMCs; culture status not recorded. The chain is made from TRBV6-1 and TRBJ2-2, and perhaps TRBD2 as D gene, on 6 matching bases. CDR3 reads: CASSPGPVGGLFF. The nucleotides are TGTGCCAGCAGTCCAGGACCCGTCGGGGGGCTGTTTTTT.